This T cell receptor beta chain comes out of a study of cytomegalovirus exposure and HLA in healthy donors. Study findings and constraints: As a later analysis revealed, most CMV-associated TCR beta chains appeared HLA-restricted. Prior analysis indicated that the majority of TCR beta V segments exhibited productivity approximately 90% or approximately 30% of the time.

The CDR3 consists of 9 residues. The germline gives CDR1 SEHNR, CDR2 FQNEAQ (reference sequence). With regard to this clone: No antigen is known for it. Compared with germline, one end of the junction differs, possibly owing to a read error.

Both 60 Vbeta primers and 13 Jbeta primers went into the PCR. TCRdb keeps only in-frame clones here, not all; method: immunoSEQ multiplex PCR. This sample has 90,000 to 100,000 clones, with 70% to 80% found just once. The sequence was collected from a female donor in good health and CMV-seronegative. The chain couples TRBV7-9 to TRBJ2-5, with D possibly TRBD1 on 7 matching bases. Sequencing was done on a sample of PBMCs. CDR3 coding DNA: TGTTCCAGCGGAGGGGACAGATACTTC. Its protein is CSSGGDRYF.